The 29 T cell receptor beta chains below all came from one sample that was sequenced in a study of prognosis after radiotherapy for stage I lung cancer. It was by two-round multiplex PCR that TCR beta CDR3 was amplified from genomic DNA. Primers were specific to each TRBV and TRBJ gene in first-round PCR. MiXCR, applied by TCRdb to the multiplex PCR reads, yields one record per CDR3 protein. The sample records around 13,000 distinct CDR3 sequences, less than 50% being singletons. Sample: PBMCs, taken before or after stereotactic body radiation therapy (not recorded which). The origin of the receptors is a donor of 50 years or more with non-small cell lung cancer.

In DNA form, the CDR3 reads TGTGCCAGCAGTTCCGAGGGGGGTGGCACTGAAGCTTTCTTT. Encoded protein: CASSSEGGGTEAFF. The V call is TRBV27, the J call TRBJ1-1; maybe TRBD1 (6 bases). The CDR3 has 14 amino acids. With 4 bases removed from V and 4 bases from J, the gap between germline ends came to 13 bases. CDR1 and CDR2 (germline): MNHEY, SMNVEV (reference sequence).

This sequence joins TRBV6-2 or TRBV6-3 and TRBJ2-2, with D possibly matching TRBD1 (6 bases). Germline loops: CDR1 MNHEY, CDR2 SVGEGT. V lost 0 bases and J lost 5, with 13 bases in between. The CDR3 runs to 16 residues. CDR3 region: CASSYSSRGYTGELFF. CDR3 sequence (DNA): TGTGCCAGCAGTTACTCGAGCAGGGGTTATACCGGGGAGCTGTTTTTT.

This clonotype was detected many times. V usage is TRBV3-2 and J usage is TRBJ2-3; the D call in the table, TRBD2, was not verified against the DNA. TRBV3-2 is noted as a pseudogene. The CDR3 extends over 16 amino acids. The CDR3 coding sequence is TGTGCCAGCAGCCAAAGTCTAGCGGAGAGCACAGATACGCAGTATTTT. This encodes CASSQSLAESTDTQYF.

This clonotype was counted many times. The CDR3 is CASSPLRGSETQYF. The CDR3 coding sequence is TGTGCCAGCAGCCCCCTCAGGGGCAGCGAGACCCAGTACTTC. The chain has TRBV7-2 and TRBJ2-5; a weak D match, TRBD1 (6 bases). The CDR3 spans 14 residues. V dropped 5 bases and J dropped 5 bases, with 15 bases sitting between them. Germline CDR1 SGHTA, CDR2 FQGNSA.

V and J are TRBV4-3 and TRBJ2-1; 7 bases are shared with TRBD2. V trimming: 1 base; J trimming: 15 bases; junction bases outside the gene matches: 15. Germline V gene data show CDR1 as LGHNA and CDR2 as YSLEER. The CDR3 extends over 15 amino acids. In nucleotides, the CDR3 is TGCGCCAGCAGCCAAGCCACCGGGACTAACAATGACCCGTTCTTC. Amino acid sequence: CASSQATGTNNDPFF.

As concerns this clonotype: The likely explanation is a read error, given a far larger clone one base away. The chain is built from TRBV7-2 and TRBJ2-7; tentative D call: TRBD1 (6 bases). Germline-derived CDR1 and CDR2 are SGHTA and FQGNSA. This CDR3 spans 16 amino acids. The CDR3 sequence: CASTQSSYRAAYEKYF. The CDR3 DNA is TGTGCCAGCACCCAAAGTAGCTACAGGGCCGCCTACGAGAAGTACTTC.

Regarding this clonotype: This likely came from a read error, as a far larger clone is one base away. J is TRBJ2-7 and V is TRBV6-8; D perhaps matches TRBD2 (7 bases). This CDR3 region has 18 residues. Germline values: CDR1 MNHGY, CDR2 SAAAGT. V dropped 5 bases and J dropped 4 bases, with 27 bases sitting between them. For the CDR3, the DNA is TGTGCCAGCAGTAGACAGGCGTCGATCAGCGGGACTGCTTACGAGCAGTACTTC. Amino acid sequence: CASSRQASISGTAYEQYF.

This chain connects TRBV2 to TRBJ2-3; D possibly corresponds to TRBD2 (6 bases). Trimming shortened V by 8 bases and J by 3 bases, and 24 bases separated the two germline ends. The CDR3 totals 17 residues. Germline loops: CDR1 SNHLY, CDR2 FYNNEI. The CDR3 sequence: CASSKGVSGAPTDTQYF. The CDR3 DNA reads as TGTGCCAGCTCTAAAGGTGTATCGGGAGCGCCTACAGATACGCAGTATTTT.

A remark on this clonotype: The junction departs from the called germline gene at one end, perhaps through a read error. DNA of the CDR3: TGCATCGTTCGCGCCGGGACTACTAACACCGGGGAGCTGTTTTTT. This codes for CIVRAGTTNTGELFF. V and J are TRBV29-1 and TRBJ2-2, with 7 bases fitting TRBD2. The CDR3 has 15 amino acids. In germline, CDR1 is SQVTM, CDR2 ANQGSEA.

The chain employs TRBV11-3 and TRBJ2-1; TRBD2 matches 12 bases. Germline V gene data show CDR1 as SGHNT and CDR2 as YENEEA. V lost 4 bases to trimming and J lost 7 bases; unmatched junction nucleotides: 8. The CDR3 is 16 amino acids. DNA of the CDR3: TGTGCCAGCAGCTACAGACTAGCGGGAGCTCGTAATGAGCAGTTCTTC. Residues: CASSYRLAGARNEQFF.

As to this clonotype: A much larger clone is a single base away; this may be a read error. The V call is TRBV25-1, the J call TRBJ1-1; unclear D gene. Germline V lookup: CDR1 MGHDK, CDR2 SYGVNS. The CDR3 has 8 residues. The CDR3 DNA follows: TGTGCCAGCACTCAAGCTTTCTTT. Its translation: CASTQAFF.

This chain joins TRBV6-5 and TRBJ1-6; no clear D gene. Per germline, CDR1 MNHEY and CDR2 SVGAGI. This CDR3 is 13 amino acids long. V lost 10 bases, J lost 10 bases, and 17 bases lay in between. The CDR3 nucleotides are TGTGCCACCATTTGGGAGTATGGGTCACCCCTCCACTTT. Protein sequence: CATIWEYGSPLHF.

As concerns this clonotype: Since no conserved phenylalanine or tryptophan closes the CDR3, a read error is the likely cause. CDR3 protein: CASSGDPPGSATQYL. DNA for the CDR3: TGTGCCAGCAGTGGGGATCCCCCTGGGTCGGCTACGCAGTATTTA. The V and J genes are TRBV6-4 and TRBJ2-3; D not certain. Germline CDR1 reads MRHNA; CDR2 reads SNTAGT. V lost 4 bases and J 8 bases, leaving 19 bases between the germline ends. This CDR3 has 15 amino acids.

V and J are TRBV5-4 and TRBJ2-5, with a tentative D call TRBD1 (6 bases). The CDR3 contains 17 residues. Trimming left V 9 bases short and J 1 base short, with 25 bases between. CDR1 and CDR2 from the germline V gene are SGHNT and YYREEE (reference sequence). CDR3 protein: CANSPQPPGTCQETQYF. CDR3 sequence (DNA): TGTGCCAACTCCCCTCAACCCCCGGGGACATGCCAAGAGACCCAGTACTTC.

As for this clonotype: A far larger clone is one base from this, pointing to a likely read error. This chain connects TRBV20-1 to TRBJ1-6; D is ambiguous. The end of the DNA aligns better with TRBJ1-1, so the J call may be wrong. This CDR3 is 14 amino acids long. CDR1 is DFQATT and CDR2 is SNEGSKA in the germline V gene (reference sequence). This CDR3 reads CSAIDRRVHRGAFF. The CDR3 DNA reads as TGCAGTGCTATAGATCGACGGGTTCATCGTGGAGCTTTCTTT.

Note on this clonotype: One junction end does not reproduce the germline sequence, and a read error may be involved. The rearrangement uses TRBV11-2 and TRBJ2-1; possible D gene TRBD2, 5 bases. The CDR3 spans 11 residues. The germline V gene encodes CDR1 SGHAT and CDR2 FQNNGV. Here the CDR3 DNA reads TGCCAGCAGCTGCGGGACAATGAGCAGTTCTTC. This sequence encodes CQQLRDNEQFF.

The chain links TRBV12-3 or TRBV12-4 to TRBJ2-3; 9 bases map to TRBD2. There are 17 residues in the CDR3. Trimming at V came to 6 bases and at J to 0 bases, leaving 10 bases not matched to a gene. CDR3 coding DNA: TGTGCCAGCAGACACGGGGGCGGGAGGGCCAGCACAGATACGCAGTATTTT. Its translation is CASRHGGGRASTDTQYF.

This clonotype has ten or more counts. The J gene is TRBJ2-1, the V gene TRBV7-9, with D unclear. Trimming took 2 bases from V and 0 from J, leaving 5 bases between them. The CDR3 runs 14 residues. Germline CDR1 is SEHNR and CDR2 is FQNEAQ (reference sequence). Here the CDR3 DNA reads TGTGCCAGCAGCTTATTCTCCTCCTACAATGAGCAGTTCTTC. Translated: CASSLFSSYNEQFF.

This clonotype is categorized as medium-sized. The chain carries TRBV20-1 and TRBJ1-5, with 9 bases matching TRBD1. This CDR3 is built from 13 residues. Per the germline V gene, CDR1 is DFQATT and CDR2 is SNEGSKA (reference sequence). V dropped 6 bases and J dropped 4; count of bases not matched to a gene: 4. The CDR3 loop is CSAEGQGNQPQHF. The CDR3 coding sequence is TGCAGTGCGGAAGGACAGGGGAATCAGCCCCAGCATTTT.

By share of the sample, this clonotype is medium-sized (0.01 to 0.1%). V and J are TRBV2 and TRBJ1-2, with 8 bases fitting TRBD1. The length of the CDR3 is 12 residues. V was clipped by 3 bases and J by 9 bases; unmatched bases: 3. Per the germline V gene, CDR1 is SNHLY and CDR2 is FYNNEI. The CDR3 sequence: CASSDQGARYTF. CDR3 in DNA: TGTGCCAGCAGTGATCAGGGGGCTCGCTACACCTTC.

This clonotype was recorded at least ten times. The genes are TRBV5-4 and TRBJ2-5; D possibly corresponds to TRBD1 (6 bases). Germline V gene lookup returns CDR1 SGHNT and CDR2 YYREEE (reference sequence). This CDR3 is built from 14 residues. V lost 3 bases, J lost 1 base, and 10 bases lay in between. The CDR3 nucleotides are TGTGCCAGCAGCTCGGACAGATTCCAAGAGACCCAGTACTTC. Translation: CASSSDRFQETQYF.

J is TRBJ2-7 and V is TRBV2, with D uncertain. The V gene's germline CDR1 is SNHLY and CDR2 FYNNEI. The CDR3 extends over 12 amino acids. V shed 5 bases and J shed 2 bases, with 7 bases lying between them. The CDR3 DNA reads TGTGCCAGCAGTCTGGACCCCTACGAGCAGTACTTC. It encodes CASSLDPYEQYF.

The V gene is TRBV7-2, the J gene TRBJ2-7, with TRBD2 as a possible D gene (5 bases). Deletions cut 2 bases from V and 7 bases from J, with 18 bases between. The CDR3 runs 15 residues. The germline gives CDR1 SGHTA, CDR2 FQGNSA. The CDR3 coding sequence is TGTGCCAGCAGCTTATCTCCCGCACTTAGGGAGGAGCAGTACTTC. It is translated as CASSLSPALREEQYF.

This clonotype was recorded at least ten times. A single base separates this from a much larger clone, so it may be a read error. The rearrangement joins TRBV20-1 to TRBJ2-7; either TRBD1 or TRBD2 may supply D (6 bases each). Trimming took 4 bases from V and 5 from J, leaving 15 bases between them. This CDR3 spans 13 amino acids. CDR1 DFQATT and CDR2 SNEGSKA come from the germline V gene (reference sequence). CDR3 residues: CSATTGRSDEQYF. The CDR3 DNA follows: TGCAGTGCTACTACAGGGAGGTCCGACGAGCAGTACTTC.

In this sample, this clonotype turned up many times. This chain connects TRBV6-1 to TRBJ1-4, with D maybe TRBD1 (5 bases). The V gene lost 6 bases and the J gene lost 7 bases, with 18 bases spanning the gap. CDR1 and CDR2 from the germline V gene are MNHNS and SASEGT. This CDR3 region has 15 residues. CDR3 amino acids: CASSKRGTGGEKLFF. CDR3 nucleotides: TGTGCCAGCAGCAAAAGGGGAACGGGGGGTGAAAAACTGTTTTTT.

This clonotype is medium-sized (0.01 to 0.1%) in the sample. This chain connects TRBV3-2 to TRBJ2-1; TRBD1 is the table's D call and was not checked against the DNA. TRBV3-2 is a listed pseudogene. The CDR3 has 13 residues. The CDR3 protein is CASSPRGYNEQFF. For the CDR3, the DNA is TGTGCCAGCAGCCCCCGGGGCTACAATGAGCAGTTCTTC.

J is TRBJ1-2 and V is TRBV20-1; D perhaps matches TRBD1 (6 bases). The germline gives CDR1 DFQATT, CDR2 SNEGSKA (reference sequence). This CDR3 is built from 15 residues. Trimming pared 3 bases from V and 5 bases from J, leaving 19 bases between. CDR3 sequence reads: CSASNFQGRDYGYTF. The CDR3 nucleotides read TGCAGTGCTAGTAATTTCCAGGGGAGGGATTATGGCTACACCTTC.

The gene calls are TRBV19 and TRBJ2-5; D might be TRBD1 or TRBD2, each matching 6 bases. CDR1 LNHDA and CDR2 SQIVND come from the germline V gene (reference sequence). This CDR3 comprises 15 residues. Trimming shortened V by 10 bases and J by 3 bases, and 21 bases separated the two germline ends. The CDR3 spells CATSGAGSLEETQYF. In DNA, the CDR3 is TGTGCCACTTCGGGGGCAGGGAGTTTAGAAGAGACCCAGTACTTC.

This clonotype came up many times. The V call is TRBV5-6, the J call TRBJ2-5, with 12 positions matching TRBD2. With V trimmed by 4 bases and J by 1 base, 5 bases remained unmatched. Germline CDR1 and CDR2: SGHDT and YYEEEE. CDR3 size: 16 residues. CDR3 nucleotide sequence: TGTGCCAGCAGCCCCGGACTAGCGGGAATCCAAGAGACCCAGTACTTC. It translates to CASSPGLAGIQETQYF.